The clone carrying this T cell receptor beta chain occurred a few times. Antigen: not known. These data come from a study of cytomegalovirus exposure and HLA in healthy donors. Findings of the study overall: TCR sequences were mostly rare, though some public TCRs occurred in many donors.

PCR amplification relied on 60 Vbeta primers (plus 13 Jbeta primers). Only in-frame clones appear in the TCRdb table, and some are missing; sequencing was by immunoSEQ multiplex PCR. The sample has about 160,000 clones, around 78% seen once. CDR3 size: 13 residues. CDR1 is SGHNT, CDR2 YYREEE, per germline (reference sequence). Trimming cost V 0 bases and J 8 bases, with 6 bases left between them. The TCR sequence derives from a woman in her thirties or forties in good health and CMV-seronegative. Sequencing was performed on PBMCs. The chain employs TRBV5-4 and TRBJ1-6, with D maybe TRBD1 (5 bases). The CDR3 region is CASSLGGDSPLHF. In DNA, the CDR3 is TGTGCCAGCAGCTTGGGGGGGGATTCACCCCTCCACTTT.